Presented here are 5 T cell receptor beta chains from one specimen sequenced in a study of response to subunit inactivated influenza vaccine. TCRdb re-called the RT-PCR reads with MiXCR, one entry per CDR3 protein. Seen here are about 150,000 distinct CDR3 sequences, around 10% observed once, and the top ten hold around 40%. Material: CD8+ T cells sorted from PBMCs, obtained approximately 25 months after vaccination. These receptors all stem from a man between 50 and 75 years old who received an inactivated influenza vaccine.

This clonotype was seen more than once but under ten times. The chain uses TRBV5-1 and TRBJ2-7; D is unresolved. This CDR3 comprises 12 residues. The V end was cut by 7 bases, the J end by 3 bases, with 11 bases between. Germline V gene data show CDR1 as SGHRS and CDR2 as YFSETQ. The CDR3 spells CASGQTNYEQYF. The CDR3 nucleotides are TGCGCCAGCGGTCAGACCAACTACGAGCAGTACTTC.

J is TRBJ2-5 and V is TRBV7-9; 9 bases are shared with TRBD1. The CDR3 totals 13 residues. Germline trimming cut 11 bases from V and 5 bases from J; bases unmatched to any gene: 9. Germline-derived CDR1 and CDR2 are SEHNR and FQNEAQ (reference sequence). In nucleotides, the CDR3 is TGTGCCGGCTCACAGGGGGCGCTTGAGACCCAGTACTTC. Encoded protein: CAGSQGALETQYF.

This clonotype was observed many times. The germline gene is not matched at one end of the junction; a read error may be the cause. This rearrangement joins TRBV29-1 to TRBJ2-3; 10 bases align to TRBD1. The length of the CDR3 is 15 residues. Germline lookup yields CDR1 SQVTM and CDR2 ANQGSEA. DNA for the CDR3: TGCAGCGTCGAAGACAGGGGGCGAGATACAGATACGCAGTATTTT. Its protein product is CSVEDRGRDTDTQYF.

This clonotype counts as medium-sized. CDR3 loop: CASSLLPYSGSTDTQYF. The CDR3, as DNA: TGTGCCAGCAGTTTACTCCCCTATAGCGGGAGCACAGATACGCAGTATTTT. The chain employs TRBV27 and TRBJ2-3; 7 bases agree with TRBD2. The CDR3 is made up of 17 amino acids. Trimming removed 2 bases from V and 0 bases from J; junction bases left unmatched: 8. CDR1 MNHEY and CDR2 SMNVEV come from the germline V gene (reference sequence).

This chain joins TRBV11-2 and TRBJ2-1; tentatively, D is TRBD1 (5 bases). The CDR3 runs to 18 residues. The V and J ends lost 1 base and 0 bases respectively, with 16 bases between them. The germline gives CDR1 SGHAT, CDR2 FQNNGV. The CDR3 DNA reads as TGTGCCAGCAGCTTAGGCACGTCAATAGGGGACTCCTACAATGAGCAGTTCTTC. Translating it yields CASSLGTSIGDSYNEQFF.